This TCR beta chain was identified in a study of identical twins. Study-level results: Models underestimated how often monozygotic twins shared out-of-frame TCR alpha.

V was pared by 2 bases and J by 0 bases, with 7 bases between. The CDR3 loop spans 14 amino acids. In germline, CDR1 is SEHNR, CDR2 FQNEAQ (reference sequence). In regard to this clonotype: What it recognizes is unknown.

cDNA carried unique molecular identifiers, and a universal primer site was added by template switching. TCRdb independently ran MiXCR on the 5' RACE reads; one entry per CDR3 protein. The data show 640,000 or so distinct CDR3 sequences, with 6% to 6.5% seen just once and roughly 2% held by the top ten. The V gene is TRBV7-9, the J gene TRBJ2-5; perhaps TRBD2 as D (6 bases). The sequence came from a man between 18 and 35 years old in good health. The sequencing sample was made of naive T cells sorted from blood. As DNA, the CDR3 is TGTGCCAGCAGCTTACGGGAGTACCAAGAGACCCAGTACTTC. Protein product: CASSLREYQETQYF. The full variable domain, in which reference TRBV7-9 and TRBJ2-5 provide the parts outside the CDR3, is DTGVSQNPRHKITKRGQNVTFRCDPISEHNRLYWYRQTLGQGPEFLTYFQNEAQLEKSRLLSDRFSAERPKGSFSTLEIQRTEQGDSAMYLCASSLREYQETQYFGPGTRLLVL.